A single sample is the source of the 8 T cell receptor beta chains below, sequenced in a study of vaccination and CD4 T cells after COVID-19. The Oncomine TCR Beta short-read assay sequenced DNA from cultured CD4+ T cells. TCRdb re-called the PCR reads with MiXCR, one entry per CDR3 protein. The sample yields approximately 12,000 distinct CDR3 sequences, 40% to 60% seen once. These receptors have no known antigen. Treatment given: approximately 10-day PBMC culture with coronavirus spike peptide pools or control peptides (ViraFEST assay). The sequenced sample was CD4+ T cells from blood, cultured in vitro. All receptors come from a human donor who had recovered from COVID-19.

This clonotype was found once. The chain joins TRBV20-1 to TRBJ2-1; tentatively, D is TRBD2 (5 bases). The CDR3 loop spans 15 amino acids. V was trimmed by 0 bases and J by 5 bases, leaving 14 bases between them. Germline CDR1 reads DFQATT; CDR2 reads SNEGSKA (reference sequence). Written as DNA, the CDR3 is TGCAGTGCTAGAGATGGTCGCGACTATGACAATGAGCAGTTCTTC. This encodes CSARDGRDYDNEQFF.

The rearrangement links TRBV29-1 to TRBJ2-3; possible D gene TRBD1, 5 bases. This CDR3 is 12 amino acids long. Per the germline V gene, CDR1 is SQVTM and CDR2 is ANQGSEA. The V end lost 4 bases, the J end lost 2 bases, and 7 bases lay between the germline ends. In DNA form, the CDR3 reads TGCAGCGTTGGGGGCTACACAGATACGCAGTATTTT. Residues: CSVGGYTDTQYF.

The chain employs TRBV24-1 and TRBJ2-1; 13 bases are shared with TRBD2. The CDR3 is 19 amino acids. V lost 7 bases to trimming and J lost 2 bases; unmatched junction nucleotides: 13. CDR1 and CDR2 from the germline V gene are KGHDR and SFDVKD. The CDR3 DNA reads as TGTGCCACCAGCGGATCCCGGACTAGCGGGAGAGGAACCTACAATGAGCAGTTCTTC. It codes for CATSGSRTSGRGTYNEQFF.

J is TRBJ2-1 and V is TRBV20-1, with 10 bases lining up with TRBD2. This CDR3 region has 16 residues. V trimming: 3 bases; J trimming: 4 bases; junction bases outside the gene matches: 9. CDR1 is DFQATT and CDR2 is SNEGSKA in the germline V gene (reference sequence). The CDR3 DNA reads TGCAGTGCTAGGGGTCCAGCGGGAGGGAGATACAATGAGCAGTTCTTC. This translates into CSARGPAGGRYNEQFF.

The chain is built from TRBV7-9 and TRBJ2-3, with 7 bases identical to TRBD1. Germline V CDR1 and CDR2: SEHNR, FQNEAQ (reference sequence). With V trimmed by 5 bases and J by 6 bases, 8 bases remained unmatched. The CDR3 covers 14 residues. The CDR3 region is CASSPSTGSDTQYF. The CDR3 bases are TGTGCCAGCAGCCCCTCGACAGGGTCGGATACGCAGTATTTT.

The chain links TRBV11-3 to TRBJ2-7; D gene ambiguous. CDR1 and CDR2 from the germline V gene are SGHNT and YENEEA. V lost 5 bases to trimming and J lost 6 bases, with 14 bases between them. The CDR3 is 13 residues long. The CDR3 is CASSQGERSEQYF. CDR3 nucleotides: TGTGCCAGCAGCCAAGGCGAGCGCAGCGAGCAGTACTTC.

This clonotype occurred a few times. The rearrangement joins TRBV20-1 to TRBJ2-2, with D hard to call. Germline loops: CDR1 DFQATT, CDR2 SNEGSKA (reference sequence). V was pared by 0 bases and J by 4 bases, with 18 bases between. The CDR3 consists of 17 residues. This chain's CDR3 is CSARDTMARGFTGELFF. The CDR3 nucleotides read TGCAGTGCTAGAGATACCATGGCACGAGGATTCACCGGGGAGCTGTTTTTT.

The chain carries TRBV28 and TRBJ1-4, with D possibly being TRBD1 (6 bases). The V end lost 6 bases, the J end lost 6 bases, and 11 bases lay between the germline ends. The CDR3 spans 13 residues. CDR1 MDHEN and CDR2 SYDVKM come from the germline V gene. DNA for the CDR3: TGTGCCAGCAGGGACAGTCCCTATGAAAAACTGTTTTTT. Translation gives CASRDSPYEKLFF.